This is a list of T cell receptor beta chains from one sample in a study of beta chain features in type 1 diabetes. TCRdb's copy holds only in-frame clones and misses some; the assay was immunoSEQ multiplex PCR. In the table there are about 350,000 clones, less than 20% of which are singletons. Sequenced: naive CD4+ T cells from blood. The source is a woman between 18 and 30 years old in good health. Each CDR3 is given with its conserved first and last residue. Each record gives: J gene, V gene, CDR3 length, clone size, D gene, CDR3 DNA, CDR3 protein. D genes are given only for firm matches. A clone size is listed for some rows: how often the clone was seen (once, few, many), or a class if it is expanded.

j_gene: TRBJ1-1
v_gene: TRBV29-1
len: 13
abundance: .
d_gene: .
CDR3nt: TGCAGCGTTGAAAGAGGGCTGGGGACTGAAGCTTTCTTT
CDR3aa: CSVERGLGTEAFF

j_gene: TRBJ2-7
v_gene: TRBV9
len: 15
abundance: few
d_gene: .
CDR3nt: TGTGCCAGCAGCGTAGATCAGGGGCGGACCTACGAGCAGTACTTC
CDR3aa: CASSVDQGRTYEQYF

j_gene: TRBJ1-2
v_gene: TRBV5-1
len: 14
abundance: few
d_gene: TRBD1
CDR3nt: TGCGCCAGCAGCTCCTCGACAGGGGACTATGGCTACACCTTC
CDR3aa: CASSSSTGDYGYTF

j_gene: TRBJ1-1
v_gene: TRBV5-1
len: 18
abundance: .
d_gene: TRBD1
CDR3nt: TGCGCCAGCAGCTTGGAAGGGACAGGGTTATCGCGGAACACTGAAGCTTTCTTT
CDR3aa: CASSLEGTGLSRNTEAFF

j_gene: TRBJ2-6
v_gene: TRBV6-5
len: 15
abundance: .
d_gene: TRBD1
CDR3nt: TGTGCCAGCACTTCGACAGGGTCTGGGGCCAACGTCCTGACTTTC
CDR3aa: CASTSTGSGANVLTF

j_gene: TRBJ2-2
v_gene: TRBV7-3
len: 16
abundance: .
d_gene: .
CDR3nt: TGTGCCAGCAGCCGGCGGGGCACCCCGAACACCGGGGAGCTGTTTTTT
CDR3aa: CASSRRGTPNTGELFF

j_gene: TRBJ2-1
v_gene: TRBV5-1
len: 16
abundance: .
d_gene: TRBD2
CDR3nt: TGCGCCAGCAGACCCCTAGCGGGAGAGTCCTACAATGAGCAGTTCTTC
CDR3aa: CASRPLAGESYNEQFF

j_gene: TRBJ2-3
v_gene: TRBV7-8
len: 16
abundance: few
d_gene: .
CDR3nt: TGTGCCAGCAGCCCTGTGTGGCGGGGCGGCACAGATACGCAGTATTTT
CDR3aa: CASSPVWRGGTDTQYF

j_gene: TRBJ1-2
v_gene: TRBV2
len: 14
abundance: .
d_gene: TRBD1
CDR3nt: TGTGCCAGCAGTGTCACGACAGGGGGCGGTGGCTACACCTTC
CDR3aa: CASSVTTGGGGYTF

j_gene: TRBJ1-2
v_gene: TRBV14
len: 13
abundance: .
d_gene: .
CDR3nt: TGTGCCAGCAGCCCAGGGCCCTTCTATGGCTACACCTTC
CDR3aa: CASSPGPFYGYTF

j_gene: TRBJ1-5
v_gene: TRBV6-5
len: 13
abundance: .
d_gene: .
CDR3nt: TGTGCCAGCAGCAGTTATAGCAATCAGCCCCAGCATTTT
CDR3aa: CASSSYSNQPQHF

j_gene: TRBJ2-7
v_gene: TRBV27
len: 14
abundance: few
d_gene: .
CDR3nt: TGTGCCAGCAGGGGGCTTGGGGGGGCTGGGGAGCAGTACTTC
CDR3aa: CASRGLGGAGEQYF

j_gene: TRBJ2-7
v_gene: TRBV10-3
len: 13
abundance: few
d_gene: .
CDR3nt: TGTGCCATCAGTGAGGGGGACTTAATGGAGCAGTACTTC
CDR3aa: CAISEGDLMEQYF

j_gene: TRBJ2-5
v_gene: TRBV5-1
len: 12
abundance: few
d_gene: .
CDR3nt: TGCGCCAGCAGTCAGGGTGGGGAGACCCAGTACTTC
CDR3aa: CASSQGGETQYF

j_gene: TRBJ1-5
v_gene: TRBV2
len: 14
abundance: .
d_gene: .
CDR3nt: TGTGCCAGCAATCCAGTAAATAGCAATCAGCCCCAGCATTTT
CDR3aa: CASNPVNSNQPQHF

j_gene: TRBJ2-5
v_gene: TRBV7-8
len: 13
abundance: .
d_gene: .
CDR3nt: TGTGCCAGCATTGACTGGGGGCAGGAGACCCAGTACTTC
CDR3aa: CASIDWGQETQYF

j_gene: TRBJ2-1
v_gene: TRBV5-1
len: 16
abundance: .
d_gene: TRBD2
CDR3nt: TGCGCCAGCAGCTCATTAGCGGGATCAGGGTACAATGAGCAGTTCTTC
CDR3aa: CASSSLAGSGYNEQFF

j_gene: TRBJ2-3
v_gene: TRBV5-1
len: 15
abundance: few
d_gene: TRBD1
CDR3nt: TGCGCCAGCAGTATAACTCCGGGACAGGGGGATACGCAGTATTTT
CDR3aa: CASSITPGQGDTQYF

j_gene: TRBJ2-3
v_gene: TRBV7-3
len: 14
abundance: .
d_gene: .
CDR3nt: TGTGCCAGCAGCCCACTGACTGGCACAGATACGCAGTATTTT
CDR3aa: CASSPLTGTDTQYF

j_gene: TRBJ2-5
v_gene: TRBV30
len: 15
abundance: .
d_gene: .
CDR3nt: TGTGCCTGGAGGGCCCCCGGGACTTACCAAGAGACCCAGTACTTC
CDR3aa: CAWRAPGTYQETQYF

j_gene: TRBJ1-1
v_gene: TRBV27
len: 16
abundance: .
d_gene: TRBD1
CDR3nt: TGTGCCAGCAGTCCGGGACAGGGGTTTATGAACACTGAAGCTTTCTTT
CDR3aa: CASSPGQGFMNTEAFF

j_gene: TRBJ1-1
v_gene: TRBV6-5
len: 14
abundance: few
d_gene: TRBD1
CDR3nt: TGTGCCAGCAGTTACTCCACAGGGGACACTGAAGCTTTCTTT
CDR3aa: CASSYSTGDTEAFF

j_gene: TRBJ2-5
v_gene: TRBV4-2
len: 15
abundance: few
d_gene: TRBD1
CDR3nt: TGTGCCAGCAGCCGCCGGGCAGGGGGACAAGAGACCCAGTACTTC
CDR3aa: CASSRRAGGQETQYF

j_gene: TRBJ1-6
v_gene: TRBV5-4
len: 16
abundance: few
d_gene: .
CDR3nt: TGTGCCAGCAGCCCCAAGTTTCAGGGCACTAATTCACCCCTCCACTTT
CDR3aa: CASSPKFQGTNSPLHF

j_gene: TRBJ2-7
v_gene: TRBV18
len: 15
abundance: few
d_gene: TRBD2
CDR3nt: TGTGCCAGCTCACCACAAGCGGGAGAAGGATACGAGCAGTACTTC
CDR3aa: CASSPQAGEGYEQYF

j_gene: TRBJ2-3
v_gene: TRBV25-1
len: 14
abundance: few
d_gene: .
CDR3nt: TGTGCCAGCAGTGGGGACTTGGGCACAGATACGCAGTATTTT
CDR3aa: CASSGDLGTDTQYF

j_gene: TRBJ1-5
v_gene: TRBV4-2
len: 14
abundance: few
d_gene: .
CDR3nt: TGTGCCAGCAGCCAAGCAGGGAGCAATCAGCCCCAGCATTTT
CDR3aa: CASSQAGSNQPQHF

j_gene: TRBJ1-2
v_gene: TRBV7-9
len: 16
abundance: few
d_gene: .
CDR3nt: TGTGCCAGCAGCCCTAGCGGGGGTGATGGGTACTATGGCTACACCTTC
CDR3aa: CASSPSGGDGYYGYTF

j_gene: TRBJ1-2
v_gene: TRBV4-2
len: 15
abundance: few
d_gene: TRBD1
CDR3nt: TGTGCCAGCAGCCAAGGGGAAAAGACAGGGCTGGGCTACACCTTC
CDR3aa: CASSQGEKTGLGYTF

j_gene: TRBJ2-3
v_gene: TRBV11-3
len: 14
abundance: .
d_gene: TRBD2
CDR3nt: TGTGCCAGCTCCGGGACTAGCGGCACAGATACGCAGTATTTT
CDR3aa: CASSGTSGTDTQYF

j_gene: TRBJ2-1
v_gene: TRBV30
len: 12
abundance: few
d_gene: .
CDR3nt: TGTGCCTGGAGTGGGGCCCCAGGGCAGTCGTTCTTC
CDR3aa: CAWSGAPGQSFF